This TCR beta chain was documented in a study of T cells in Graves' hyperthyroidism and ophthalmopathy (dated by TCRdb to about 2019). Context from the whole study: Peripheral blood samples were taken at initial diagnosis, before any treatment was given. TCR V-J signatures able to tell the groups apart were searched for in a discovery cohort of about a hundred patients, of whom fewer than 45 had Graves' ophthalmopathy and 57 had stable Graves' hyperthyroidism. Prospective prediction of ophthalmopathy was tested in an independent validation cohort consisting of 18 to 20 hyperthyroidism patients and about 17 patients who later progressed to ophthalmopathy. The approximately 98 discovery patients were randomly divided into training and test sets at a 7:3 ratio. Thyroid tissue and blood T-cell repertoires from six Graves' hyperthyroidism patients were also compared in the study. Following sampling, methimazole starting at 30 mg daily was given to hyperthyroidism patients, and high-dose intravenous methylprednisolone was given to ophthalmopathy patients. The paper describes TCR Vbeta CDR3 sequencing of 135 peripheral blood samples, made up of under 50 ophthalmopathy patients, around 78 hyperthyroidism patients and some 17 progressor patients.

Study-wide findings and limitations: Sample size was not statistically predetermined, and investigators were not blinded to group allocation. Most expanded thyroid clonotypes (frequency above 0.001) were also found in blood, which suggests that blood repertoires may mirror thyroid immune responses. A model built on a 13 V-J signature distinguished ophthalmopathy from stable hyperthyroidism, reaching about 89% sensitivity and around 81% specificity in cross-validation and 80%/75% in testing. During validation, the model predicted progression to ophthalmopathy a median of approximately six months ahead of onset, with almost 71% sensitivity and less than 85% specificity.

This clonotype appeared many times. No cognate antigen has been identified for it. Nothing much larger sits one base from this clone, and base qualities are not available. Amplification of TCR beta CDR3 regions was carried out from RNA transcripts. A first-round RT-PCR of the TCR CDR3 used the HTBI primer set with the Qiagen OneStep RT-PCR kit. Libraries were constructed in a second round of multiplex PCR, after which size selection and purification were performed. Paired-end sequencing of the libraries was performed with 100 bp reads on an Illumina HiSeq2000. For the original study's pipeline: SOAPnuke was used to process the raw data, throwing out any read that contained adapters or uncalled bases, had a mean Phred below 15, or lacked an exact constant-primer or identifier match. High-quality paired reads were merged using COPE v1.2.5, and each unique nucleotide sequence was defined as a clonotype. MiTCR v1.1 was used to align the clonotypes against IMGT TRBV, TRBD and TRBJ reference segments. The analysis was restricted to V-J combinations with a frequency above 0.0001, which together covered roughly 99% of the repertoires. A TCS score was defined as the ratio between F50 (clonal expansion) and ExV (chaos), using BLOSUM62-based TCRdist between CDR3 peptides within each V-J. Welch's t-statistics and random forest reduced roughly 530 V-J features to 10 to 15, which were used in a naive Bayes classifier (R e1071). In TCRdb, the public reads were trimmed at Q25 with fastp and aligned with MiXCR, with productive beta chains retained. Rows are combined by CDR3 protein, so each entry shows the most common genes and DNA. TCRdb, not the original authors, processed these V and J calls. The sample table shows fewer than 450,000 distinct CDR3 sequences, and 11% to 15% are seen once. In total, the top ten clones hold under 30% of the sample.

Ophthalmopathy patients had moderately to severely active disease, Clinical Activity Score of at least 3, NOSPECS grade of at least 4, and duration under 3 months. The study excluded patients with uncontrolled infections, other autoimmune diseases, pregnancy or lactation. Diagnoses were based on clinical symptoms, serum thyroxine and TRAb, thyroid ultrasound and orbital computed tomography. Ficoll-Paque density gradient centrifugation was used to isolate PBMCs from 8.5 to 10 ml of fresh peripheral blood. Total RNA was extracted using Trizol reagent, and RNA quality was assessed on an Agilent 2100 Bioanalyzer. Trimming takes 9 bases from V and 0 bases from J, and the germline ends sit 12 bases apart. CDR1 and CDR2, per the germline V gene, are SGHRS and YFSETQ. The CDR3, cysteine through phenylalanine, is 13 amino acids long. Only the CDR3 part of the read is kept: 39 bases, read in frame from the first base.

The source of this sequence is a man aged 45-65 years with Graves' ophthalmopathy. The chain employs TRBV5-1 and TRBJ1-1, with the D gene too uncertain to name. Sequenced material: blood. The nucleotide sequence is TGCGCCACCAGTAAAGTACTGAACACTGAAGCTTTCTTT. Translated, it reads CATSKVLNTEAFF.